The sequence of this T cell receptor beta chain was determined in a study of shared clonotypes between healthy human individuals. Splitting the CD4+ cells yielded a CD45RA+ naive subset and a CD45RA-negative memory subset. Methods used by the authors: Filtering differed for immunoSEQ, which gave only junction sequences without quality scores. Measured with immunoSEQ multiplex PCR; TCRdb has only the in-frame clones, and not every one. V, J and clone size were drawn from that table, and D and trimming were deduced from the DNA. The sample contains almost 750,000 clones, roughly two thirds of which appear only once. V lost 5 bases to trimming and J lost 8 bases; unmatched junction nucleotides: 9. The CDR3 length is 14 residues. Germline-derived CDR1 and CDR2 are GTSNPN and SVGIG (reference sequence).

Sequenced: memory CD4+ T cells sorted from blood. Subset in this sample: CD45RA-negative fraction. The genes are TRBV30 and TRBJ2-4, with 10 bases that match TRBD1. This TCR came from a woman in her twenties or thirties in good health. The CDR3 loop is CAWARTGGEDIQYF. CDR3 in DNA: TGTGCCTGGGCCAGGACAGGGGGTGAGGACATTCAGTACTTC.